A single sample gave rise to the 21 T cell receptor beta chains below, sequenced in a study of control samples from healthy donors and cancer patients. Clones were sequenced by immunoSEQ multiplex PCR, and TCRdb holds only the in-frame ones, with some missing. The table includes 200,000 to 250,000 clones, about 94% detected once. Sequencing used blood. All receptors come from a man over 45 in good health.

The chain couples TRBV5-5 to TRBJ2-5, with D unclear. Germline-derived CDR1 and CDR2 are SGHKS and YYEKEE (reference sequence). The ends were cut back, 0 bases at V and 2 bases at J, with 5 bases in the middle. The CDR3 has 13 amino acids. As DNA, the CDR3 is TGTGCCAGCAGCTTGGCAGTGCAAGAGACCCAGTACTTC. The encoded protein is CASSLAVQETQYF.

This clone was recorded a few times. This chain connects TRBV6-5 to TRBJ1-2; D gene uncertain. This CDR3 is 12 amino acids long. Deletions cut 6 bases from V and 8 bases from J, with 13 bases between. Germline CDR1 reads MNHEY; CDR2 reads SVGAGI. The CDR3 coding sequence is TGTGCCAGCAGCCTATCCGTGAGAGGCTACACCTTC. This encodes CASSLSVRGYTF.

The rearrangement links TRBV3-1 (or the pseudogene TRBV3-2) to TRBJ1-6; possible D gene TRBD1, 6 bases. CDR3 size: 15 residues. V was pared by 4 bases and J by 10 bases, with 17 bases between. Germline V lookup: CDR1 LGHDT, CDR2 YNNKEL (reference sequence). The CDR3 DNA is TGTGCCAGCAGCCGACTCGCAGGGGTCGACTCACCCCTCCACTTT. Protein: CASSRLAGVDSPLHF.

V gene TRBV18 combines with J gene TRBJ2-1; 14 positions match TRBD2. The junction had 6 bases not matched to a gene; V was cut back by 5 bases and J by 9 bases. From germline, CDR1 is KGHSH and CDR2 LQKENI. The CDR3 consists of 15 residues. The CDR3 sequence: CASSSTSGGASEQFF. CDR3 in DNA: TGTGCCAGCTCATCGACTAGCGGGGGGGCCAGTGAGCAGTTCTTC.

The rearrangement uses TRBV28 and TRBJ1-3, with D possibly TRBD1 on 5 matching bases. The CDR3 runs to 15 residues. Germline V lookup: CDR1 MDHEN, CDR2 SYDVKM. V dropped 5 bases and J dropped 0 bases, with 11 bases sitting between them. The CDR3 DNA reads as TGTGCCAGCAGTCTCGACAGCGCCTCTGGAAACACCATATATTTT. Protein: CASSLDSASGNTIYF. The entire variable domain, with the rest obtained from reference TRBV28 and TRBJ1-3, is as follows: DVKVTQSSRYLVKRTGEKVFLECVQDMDHENMFWYRQDPGLGLRLIYFSYDVKMKEKGDIPEGYSVSREKKERFSLILESASTNQTSMYLCASSLDSASGNTIYFGEGSWLTVV.

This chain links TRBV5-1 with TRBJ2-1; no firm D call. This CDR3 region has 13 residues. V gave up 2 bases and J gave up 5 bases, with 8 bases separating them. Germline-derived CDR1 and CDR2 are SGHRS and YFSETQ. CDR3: CASSLGLDNEQFF. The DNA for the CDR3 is TGCGCCAGCAGCTTAGGGCTGGACAATGAGCAGTTCTTC.

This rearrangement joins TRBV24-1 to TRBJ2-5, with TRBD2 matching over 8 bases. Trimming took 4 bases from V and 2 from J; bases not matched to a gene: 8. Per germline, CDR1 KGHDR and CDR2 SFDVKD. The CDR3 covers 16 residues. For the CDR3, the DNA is TGTGCCACCAGTGAGGGAAGACTAGCGAATCAAGAGACCCAGTACTTC. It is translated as CATSEGRLANQETQYF.

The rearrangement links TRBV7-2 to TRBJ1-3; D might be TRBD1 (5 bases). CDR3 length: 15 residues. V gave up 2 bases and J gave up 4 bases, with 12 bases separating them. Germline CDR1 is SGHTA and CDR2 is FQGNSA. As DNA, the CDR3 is TGTGCCAGCAGCTTAATTCGGGGCTCGGGAAACACCATATATTTT. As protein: CASSLIRGSGNTIYF.

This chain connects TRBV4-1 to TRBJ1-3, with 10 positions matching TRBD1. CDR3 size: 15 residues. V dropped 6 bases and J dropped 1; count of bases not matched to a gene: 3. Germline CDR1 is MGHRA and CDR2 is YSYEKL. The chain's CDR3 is CASRPGQGSGNTIYF. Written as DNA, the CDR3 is TGCGCCAGCAGACCGGGACAGGGGTCTGGAAACACCATATATTTT.

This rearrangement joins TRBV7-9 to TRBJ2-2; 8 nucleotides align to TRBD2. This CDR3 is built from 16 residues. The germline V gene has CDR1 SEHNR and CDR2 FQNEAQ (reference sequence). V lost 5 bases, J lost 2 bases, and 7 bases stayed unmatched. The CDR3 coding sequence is TGTGCCAGCAGCACTGCTGCGGGGGGTAACACCGGGGAGCTGTTTTTT. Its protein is CASSTAAGGNTGELFF.

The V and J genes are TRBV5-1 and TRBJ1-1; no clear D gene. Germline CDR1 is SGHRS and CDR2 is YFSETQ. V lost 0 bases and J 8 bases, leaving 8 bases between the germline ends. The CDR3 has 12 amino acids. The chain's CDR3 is CASSLEKGEAFF. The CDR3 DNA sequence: TGCGCCAGCAGCTTGGAAAAAGGAGAAGCTTTCTTT.

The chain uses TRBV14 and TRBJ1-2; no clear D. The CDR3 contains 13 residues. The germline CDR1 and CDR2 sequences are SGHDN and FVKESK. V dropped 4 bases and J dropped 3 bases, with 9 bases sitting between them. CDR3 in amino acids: CASSPGSDYGYTF. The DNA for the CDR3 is TGTGCCAGCAGCCCCGGTTCCGACTATGGCTACACCTTC.

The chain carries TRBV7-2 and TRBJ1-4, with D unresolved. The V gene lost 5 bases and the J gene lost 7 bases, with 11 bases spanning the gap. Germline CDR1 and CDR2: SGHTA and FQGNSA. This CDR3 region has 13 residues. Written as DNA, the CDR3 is TGTGCCAGCAGCCCCCCGTCAGCTGAAAAACTGTTTTTT. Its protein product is CASSPPSAEKLFF. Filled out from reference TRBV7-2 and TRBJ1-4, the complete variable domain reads GAGVSQSPSNKVTEKGKDVELRCDPISGHTALYWYRQSLGQGLEFLIYFQGNSAPDKSGLPSDRFSAERTGGSVSTLTIQRTQQEDSAVYLCASSPPSAEKLFFGSGTQLSVL.

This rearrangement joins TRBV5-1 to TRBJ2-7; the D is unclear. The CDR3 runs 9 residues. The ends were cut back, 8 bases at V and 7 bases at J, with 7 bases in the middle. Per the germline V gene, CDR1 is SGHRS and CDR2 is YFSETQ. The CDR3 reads CARGLEQYF. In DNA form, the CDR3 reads TGCGCCAGGGGCTTAGAGCAGTACTTC.

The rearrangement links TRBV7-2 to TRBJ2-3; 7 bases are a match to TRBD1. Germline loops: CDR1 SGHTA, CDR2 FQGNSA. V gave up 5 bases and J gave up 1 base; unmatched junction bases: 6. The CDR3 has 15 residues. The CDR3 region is CASSQQGTGTDTQYF. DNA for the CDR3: TGTGCCAGCAGCCAACAGGGGACCGGCACAGATACGCAGTATTTT.

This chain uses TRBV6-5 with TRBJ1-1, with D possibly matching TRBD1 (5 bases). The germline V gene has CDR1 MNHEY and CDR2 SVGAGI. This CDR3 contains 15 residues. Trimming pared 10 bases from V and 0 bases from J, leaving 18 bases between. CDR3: CATSLGLALNTEAFF. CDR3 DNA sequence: TGTGCCACCTCTCTGGGGCTGGCTTTGAACACTGAAGCTTTCTTT.

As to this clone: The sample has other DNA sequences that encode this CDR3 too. CDR3 bases: TGCGCCAGCTCGGGACAGGGGAACACTGAAGCTTTCTTT. As protein: CASSGQGNTEAFF. The V gene is TRBV5-1, the J gene TRBJ1-1; 9 positions agree with TRBD1. After removal of 7 bases from V and 1 base from J, the junction contained 2 bases not matched to a gene. Germline CDR1 reads SGHRS; CDR2 reads YFSETQ. This CDR3 is 13 amino acids long.

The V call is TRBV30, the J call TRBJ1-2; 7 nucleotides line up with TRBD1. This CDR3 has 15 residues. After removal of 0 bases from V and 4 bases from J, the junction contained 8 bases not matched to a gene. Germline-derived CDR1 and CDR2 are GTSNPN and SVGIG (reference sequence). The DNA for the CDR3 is TGTGCCTGGAGTGTCACACAGGGGTTTATCTATGGCTACACCTTC. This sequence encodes CAWSVTQGFIYGYTF.

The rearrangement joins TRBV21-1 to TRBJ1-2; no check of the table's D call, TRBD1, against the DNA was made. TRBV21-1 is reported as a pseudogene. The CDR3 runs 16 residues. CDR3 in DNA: TGTGCCAGCAGCAAAGTAGATTTAGGGGGCGACTATGGCTACACCTTC. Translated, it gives CASSKVDLGGDYGYTF.

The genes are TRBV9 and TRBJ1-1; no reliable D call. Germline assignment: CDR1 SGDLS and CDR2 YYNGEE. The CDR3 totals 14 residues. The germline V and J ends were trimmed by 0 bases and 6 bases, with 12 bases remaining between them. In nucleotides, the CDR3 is TGTGCCAGCAGCGTAGCCCCCGGTTTCGCTGAAGCTTTCTTT. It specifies CASSVAPGFAEAFF.

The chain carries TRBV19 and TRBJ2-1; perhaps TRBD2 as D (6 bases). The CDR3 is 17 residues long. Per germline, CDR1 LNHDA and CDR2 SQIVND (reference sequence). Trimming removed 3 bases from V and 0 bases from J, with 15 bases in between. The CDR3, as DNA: TGTGCCAGTAGTATTTCTTCCGCGGGGAGCTCCTACAATGAGCAGTTCTTC. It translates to CASSISSAGSSYNEQFF.